The entry that follows covers one TCR beta chain sequence. The data originate from a study of blood T cell repertoires in COVID-19. J lost 6 bases, V lost 3 bases, and 9 bases had no gene match. CDR3 size: 15 residues. From germline, CDR1 is KGHSH and CDR2 LQKENI. Those who participated ranged in age from about 18 to 89 years and resided in about two dozen US areas. Participants had their cohort set by participant-reported clinical history. Produced via immunoSEQ multiplex PCR; TCRdb's table is partial and in-frame only. Of 200,000 to 250,000 clones listed, 82% are singletons. The TCR comes from an older woman who had recovered from COVID-19. The sample consisted of PBMCs or T cells enriched from blood (not recorded which). The J gene is TRBJ1-2, the V gene TRBV18; 8 nucleotides align to TRBD1. The CDR3 is CASSPFQGASDGYTF. CDR3 coding DNA: TGTGCCAGCTCACCTTTCCAGGGGGCGAGTGATGGCTACACCTTC.